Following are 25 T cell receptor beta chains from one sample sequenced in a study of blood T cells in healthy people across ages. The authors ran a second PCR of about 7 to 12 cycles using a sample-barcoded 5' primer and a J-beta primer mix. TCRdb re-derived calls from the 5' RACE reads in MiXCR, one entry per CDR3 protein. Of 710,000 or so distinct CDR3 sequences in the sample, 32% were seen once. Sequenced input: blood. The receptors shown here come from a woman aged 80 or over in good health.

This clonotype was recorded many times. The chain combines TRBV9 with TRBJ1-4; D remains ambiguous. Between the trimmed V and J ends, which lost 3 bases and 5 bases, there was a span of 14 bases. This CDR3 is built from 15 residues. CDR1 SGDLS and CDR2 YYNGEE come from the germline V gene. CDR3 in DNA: TGTGCCAGCAGCGCGTCCCGGACCGGGAATGAAAAACTGTTTTTT. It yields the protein CASSASRTGNEKLFF. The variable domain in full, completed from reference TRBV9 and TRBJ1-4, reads DSGVTQTPKHLITATGQRVTLRCSPRSGDLSVYWYQQSLDQGLQFLIQYYNGEERAKGNILERFSAQQFPDLHSELNLSSLELGDSALYFCASSASRTGNEKLFFGSGTQLSVL.

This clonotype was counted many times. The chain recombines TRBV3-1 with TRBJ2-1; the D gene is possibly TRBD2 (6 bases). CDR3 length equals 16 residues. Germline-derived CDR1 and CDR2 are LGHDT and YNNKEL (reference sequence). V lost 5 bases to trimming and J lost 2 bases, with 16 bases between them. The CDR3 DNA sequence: TGTGCCAGCAGCTCCCTCGGGAGACAACCCTACAATGAGCAGTTCTTC. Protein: CASSSLGRQPYNEQFF.

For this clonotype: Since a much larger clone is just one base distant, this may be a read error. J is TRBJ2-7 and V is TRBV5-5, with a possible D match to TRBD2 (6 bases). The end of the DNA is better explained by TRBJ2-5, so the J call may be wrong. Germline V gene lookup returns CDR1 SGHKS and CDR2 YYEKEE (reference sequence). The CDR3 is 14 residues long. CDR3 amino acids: CASSALGLGETQYF. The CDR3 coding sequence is TGTGCCAGCAGCGCGTTGGGACTCGGGGAGACCCAGTACTTC.

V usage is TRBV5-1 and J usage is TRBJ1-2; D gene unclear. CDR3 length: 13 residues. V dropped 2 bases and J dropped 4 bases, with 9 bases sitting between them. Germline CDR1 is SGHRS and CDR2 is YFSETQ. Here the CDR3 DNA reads TGCGCCAGCAGCTTCGACCGCCTCTATGGCTACACCTTC. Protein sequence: CASSFDRLYGYTF.

The CDR3 sequence: CASPNPGQAEQYF. CDR3 DNA: TGTGCCAGCCCCAATCCGGGACAGGCAGAGCAGTACTTC. V usage is TRBV6-1 and J usage is TRBJ2-7, with 8 nucleotides matching TRBD1. Losses at the gene ends were 8 bases for V and 7 bases for J; bases not matched to a gene: 10. Germline CDR1 reads MNHNS; CDR2 reads SASEGT. This CDR3 has 13 residues.

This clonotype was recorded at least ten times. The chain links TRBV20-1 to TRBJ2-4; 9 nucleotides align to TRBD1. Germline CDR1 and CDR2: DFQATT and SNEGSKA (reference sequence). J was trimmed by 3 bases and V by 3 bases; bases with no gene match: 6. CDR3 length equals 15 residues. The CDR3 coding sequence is TGCAGTGCTAGCGGGACAGGGATAGGCAAAAACATTCAGTACTTC. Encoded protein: CSASGTGIGKNIQYF.

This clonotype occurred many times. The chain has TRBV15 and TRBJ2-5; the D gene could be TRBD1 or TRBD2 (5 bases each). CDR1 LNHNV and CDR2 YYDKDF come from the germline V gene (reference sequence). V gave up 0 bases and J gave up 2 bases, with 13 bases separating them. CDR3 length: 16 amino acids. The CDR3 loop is CATSRETRDLQETQYF. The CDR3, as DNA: TGTGCCACCAGCAGAGAGACCCGGGACCTACAAGAGACCCAGTACTTC.

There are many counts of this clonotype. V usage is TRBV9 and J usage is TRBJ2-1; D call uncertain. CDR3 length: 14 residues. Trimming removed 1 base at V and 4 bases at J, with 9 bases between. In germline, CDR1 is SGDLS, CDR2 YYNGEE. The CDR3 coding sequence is TGTGCCAGCAGCGTAACGTCCGGGTACAATGAGCAGTTCTTC. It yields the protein CASSVTSGYNEQFF.

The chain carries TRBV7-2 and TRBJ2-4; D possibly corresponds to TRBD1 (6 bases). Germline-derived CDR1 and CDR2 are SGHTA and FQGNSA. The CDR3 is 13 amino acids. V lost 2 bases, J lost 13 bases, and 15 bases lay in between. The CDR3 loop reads CASSLSSSGEQYF. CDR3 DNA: TGTGCCAGCAGCTTATCCTCCTCAGGGGAGCAGTACTTC.

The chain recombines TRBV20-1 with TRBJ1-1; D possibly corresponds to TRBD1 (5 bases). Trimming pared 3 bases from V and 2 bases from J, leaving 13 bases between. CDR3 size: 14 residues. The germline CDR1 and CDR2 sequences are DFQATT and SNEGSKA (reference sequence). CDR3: CSARETDLNTEAFF. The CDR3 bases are TGCAGTGCTAGGGAGACAGACCTAAACACTGAAGCTTTCTTT.

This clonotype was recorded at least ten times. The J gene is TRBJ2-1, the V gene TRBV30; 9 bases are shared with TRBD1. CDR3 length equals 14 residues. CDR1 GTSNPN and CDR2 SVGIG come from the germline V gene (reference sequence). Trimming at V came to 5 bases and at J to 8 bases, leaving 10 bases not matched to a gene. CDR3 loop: CAWGGTGGRDEQFF. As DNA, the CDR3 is TGTGCCTGGGGCGGAACAGGGGGCCGGGATGAGCAGTTCTTC.

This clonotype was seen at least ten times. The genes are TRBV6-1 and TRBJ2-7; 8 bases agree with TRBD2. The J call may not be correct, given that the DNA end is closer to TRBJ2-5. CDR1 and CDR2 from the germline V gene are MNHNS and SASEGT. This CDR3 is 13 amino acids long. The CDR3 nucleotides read TGTGCCGCGGGGGGTCTAATGTTTGGGACCCAGTACTTC. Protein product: CAAGGLMFGTQYF.

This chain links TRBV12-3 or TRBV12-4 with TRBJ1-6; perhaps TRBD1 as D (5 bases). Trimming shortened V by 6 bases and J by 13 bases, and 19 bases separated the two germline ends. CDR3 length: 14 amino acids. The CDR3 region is CASRQSGRGVPLHF. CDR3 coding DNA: TGTGCCAGCAGGCAATCGGGACGGGGTGTTCCCCTCCACTTT.

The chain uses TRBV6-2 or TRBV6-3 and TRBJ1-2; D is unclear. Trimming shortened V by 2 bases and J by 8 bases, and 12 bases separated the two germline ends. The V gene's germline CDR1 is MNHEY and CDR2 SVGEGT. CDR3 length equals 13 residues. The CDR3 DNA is TGTGCCAGCAGTTACCGGTCTGGGTCGGGCTACACCTTC. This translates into CASSYRSGSGYTF.

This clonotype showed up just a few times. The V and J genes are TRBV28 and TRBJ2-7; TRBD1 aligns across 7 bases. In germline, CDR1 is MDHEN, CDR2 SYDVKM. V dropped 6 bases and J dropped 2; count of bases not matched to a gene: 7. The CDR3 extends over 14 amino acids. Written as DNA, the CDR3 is TGTGCCAGCAGGGATGGGACAGCAGCCTACGAGCAGTACTTC. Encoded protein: CASRDGTAAYEQYF.

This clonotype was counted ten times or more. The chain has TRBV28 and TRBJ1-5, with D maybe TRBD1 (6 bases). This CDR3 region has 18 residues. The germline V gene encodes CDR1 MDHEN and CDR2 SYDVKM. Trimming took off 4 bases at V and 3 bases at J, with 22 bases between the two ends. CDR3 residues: CASSSGEVLLGSNQPQHF. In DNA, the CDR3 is TGTGCCAGCAGTTCAGGGGAAGTGTTGTTAGGGTCCAATCAGCCCCAGCATTTT. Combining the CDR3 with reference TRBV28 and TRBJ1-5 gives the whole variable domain DVKVTQSSRYLVKRTGEKVFLECVQDMDHENMFWYRQDPGLGLRLIYFSYDVKMKEKGDIPEGYSVSREKKERFSLILESASTNQTSMYLCASSSGEVLLGSNQPQHFGDGTRLSIL.

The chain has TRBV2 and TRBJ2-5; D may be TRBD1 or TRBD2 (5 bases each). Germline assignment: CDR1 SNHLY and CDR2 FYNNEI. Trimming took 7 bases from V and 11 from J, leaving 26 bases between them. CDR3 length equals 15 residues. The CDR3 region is CASIGDGALYNEQYF. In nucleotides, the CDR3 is TGTGCCAGCATTGGGGACGGTGCCCTTTACAATGAGCAGTACTTC.

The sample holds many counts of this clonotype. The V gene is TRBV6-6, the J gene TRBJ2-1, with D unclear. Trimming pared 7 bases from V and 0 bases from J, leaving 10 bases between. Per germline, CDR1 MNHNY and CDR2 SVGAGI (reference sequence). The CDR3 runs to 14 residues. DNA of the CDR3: TGTGCCAGCACCGGCGGATACTCCTACAATGAGCAGTTCTTC. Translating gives CASTGGYSYNEQFF.

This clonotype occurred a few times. CDR3 nucleotides: TGTGCCAGCAGCTTAGTCGGGCAGGGCACAGATACGCAGTATTTT. Its protein is CASSLVGQGTDTQYF. The chain couples TRBV11-1 to TRBJ2-3; no reliable D call. V lost 1 base and J lost 1, with 9 bases in between. Per the germline V gene, CDR1 is SGHAT and CDR2 is FQDESV (reference sequence). The CDR3 runs to 15 residues.

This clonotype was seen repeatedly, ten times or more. CDR3 sequence (DNA): TGTGCCAGCAGTCCCCGGACTTTCGAGCAGTACTTC. Translating gives CASSPRTFEQYF. The chain carries TRBV11-2 and TRBJ2-7; possibly TRBD2 for D (5 bases). Germline assignment: CDR1 SGHAT and CDR2 FQNNGV. The CDR3 runs 12 residues. V dropped 6 bases and J dropped 6 bases, with 12 bases sitting between them. Using reference TRBV11-2 and TRBJ2-7 for the parts outside the CDR3, the full variable domain is EAGVAQSPRYKIIEKRQSVAFWCNPISGHATLYWYQQILGQGPKLLIQFQNNGVVDDSQLPKDRFSAERLKGVDSTLKIQPAKLEDSAVYLCASSPRTFEQYFGPGTRLTVT.

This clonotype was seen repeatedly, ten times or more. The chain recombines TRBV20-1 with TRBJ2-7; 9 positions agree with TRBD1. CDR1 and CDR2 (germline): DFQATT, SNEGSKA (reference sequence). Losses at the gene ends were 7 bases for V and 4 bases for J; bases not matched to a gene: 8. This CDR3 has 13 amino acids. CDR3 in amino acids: CSVGGTGSYEQYF. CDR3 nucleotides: TGCAGTGTTGGGGGGACAGGGAGTTACGAGCAGTACTTC.

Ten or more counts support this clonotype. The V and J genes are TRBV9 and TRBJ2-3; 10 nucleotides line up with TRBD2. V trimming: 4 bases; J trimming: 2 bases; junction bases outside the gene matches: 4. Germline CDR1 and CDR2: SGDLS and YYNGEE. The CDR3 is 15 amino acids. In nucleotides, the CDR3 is TGTGCCAGCAGCCCTAGCGGGGGCGACACAGATACGCAGTATTTT. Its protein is CASSPSGGDTDTQYF.

DNA for the CDR3: TGTGCCAGCAGTTTGAGGGTTCACTCTGGAAACACCATATATTTT. Amino acid sequence: CASSLRVHSGNTIYF. The rearrangement uses TRBV12-3 or TRBV12-4 and TRBJ1-3, with no clear D. The CDR3 sequence is 15 residues long. V was clipped by 3 bases and J by 0 bases, with 9 bases between them.

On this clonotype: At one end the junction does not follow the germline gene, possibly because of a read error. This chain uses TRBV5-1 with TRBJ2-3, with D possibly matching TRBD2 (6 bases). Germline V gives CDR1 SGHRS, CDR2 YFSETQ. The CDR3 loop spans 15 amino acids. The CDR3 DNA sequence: TGCACCAGCAGCAACGGACGGGGGAATGCAGATACGCAGTATTTT. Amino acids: CTSSNGRGNADTQYF.

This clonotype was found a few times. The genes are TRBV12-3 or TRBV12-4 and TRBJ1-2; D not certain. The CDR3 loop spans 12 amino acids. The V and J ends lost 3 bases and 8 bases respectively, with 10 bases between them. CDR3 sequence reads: CASSFYAAGYTF. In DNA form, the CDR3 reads TGTGCCAGCAGTTTTTATGCGGCGGGCTACACCTTC.